Presented here are 16 T cell receptor beta chains from one specimen sequenced in a study of glioma-infiltrating T cells. Using RNA template, CDR3s of TCR alpha and beta were amplified with iRepertoire arm-PCR. One entry per CDR3 protein, called by TCRdb with MiXCR from the multiplex PCR reads. Here the sample spans approximately 400,000 distinct CDR3 sequences, roughly two fifths being singletons. The source material was glioma tissue, nonneoplastic brain tissue, or PBMCs (not recorded which). The receptors here all came from a human donor with low-grade glioma or glioblastoma, undergoing nonglioma brain surgery, or in good health (not recorded which).

The sample holds a few counts of this clonotype. The J gene is TRBJ2-1, the V gene TRBV18; a weak D match, TRBD2 (6 bases). Germline values: CDR1 KGHSH, CDR2 LQKENI. V was pared by 1 base and J by 1 base, with 11 bases between. The CDR3 is 16 residues long. Here the CDR3 reads CASSPRTTLSYNEQFF. The DNA of the CDR3 is TGTGCCAGCTCACCACGGACTACCCTATCCTACAATGAGCAGTTCTTC.

The chain recombines TRBV5-1 with TRBJ1-3, with D hard to call. V was pared by 0 bases and J by 0 bases, with 4 bases between. This CDR3 has 14 residues. Germline-derived CDR1 and CDR2 are SGHRS and YFSETQ. CDR3 sequence reads: CASSLGNSGNTIYF. CDR3 DNA: TGCGCCAGCAGCTTGGGAAACTCTGGAAACACCATATATTTT.

A word on this clonotype: A much larger clone differs by one base, so this may be a read error. The CDR3 spells CASSEPGITKAFF. The CDR3 bases are TGTGCCAGCAGTGAACCCGGGATAACTAAAGCTTTCTTT. The chain recombines TRBV25-1 with TRBJ1-1; D unresolved. Trimming pared 2 bases from V and 9 bases from J, leaving 13 bases between. Germline V gives CDR1 MGHDK, CDR2 SYGVNS. The CDR3 has 13 residues.

This clonotype showed up many times. The chain couples TRBV27 to TRBJ1-5; a weak D match, TRBD1 (5 bases). Deletions cut 3 bases from V and 15 bases from J, with 18 bases between. Looked up from germline, CDR1 is MNHEY and CDR2 is SMNVEV (reference sequence). The CDR3 has 13 amino acids. The CDR3 coding sequence is TGTGCCAGCAGTTTGGTCCGCAGGGCGGTTCTGCATTTT. It is translated as CASSLVRRAVLHF.

Remarks on this clonotype: This could be a read error, since a much larger clone is one nucleotide away. The chain uses TRBV28 and TRBJ2-1, with TRBD2 matching over 10 bases. CDR1 is MDHEN and CDR2 is SYDVKM in the germline V gene. This CDR3 contains 15 residues. The CDR3 DNA reads as TGTGCCAGCGCATCTAGCGGGAGCTCCTACAATAAGCAGTTCTTC. Translating gives CASASSGSSYNKQFF. Full variable domain (outside the CDR3, taken from reference TRBV28 and TRBJ2-1): DVKVTQSSRYLVKRTGEKVFLECVQDMDHENMFWYRQDPGLGLRLIYFSYDVKMKEKGDIPEGYSVSREKKERFSLILESASTNQTSMYLCASASSGSSYNKQFFGPGTRLTVL.

This chain links TRBV2 with TRBJ1-1; no definite D call. Per the germline V gene, CDR1 is SNHLY and CDR2 is FYNNEI. The CDR3 covers 13 residues. V was trimmed by 7 bases and J by 0 bases, leaving 9 bases between them. CDR3 nucleotide sequence: TGTGCCAGCATGGCAGACATGAACACTGAAGCTTTCTTT. Protein product: CASMADMNTEAFF.

As regards this clonotype: This may be a read error, as it is one base from a much larger clone. V gene TRBV7-2 combines with J gene TRBJ2-3, with TRBD1 identical over 7 bases. Germline V gives CDR1 SGHTA, CDR2 FQGNSA. The length of the CDR3 is 16 residues. The CDR3 sequence is CASSYSLGQSGDTRYF. For the CDR3, the DNA is TGTGCCAGCAGTTACTCGCTGGGACAGTCCGGAGATACGCGGTATTTT.

Only a few counts were recorded for this clonotype. The rearrangement joins TRBV28 to TRBJ2-2; D is tentatively TRBD1 or TRBD2 (5 bases each). The germline CDR1 and CDR2 sequences are MDHEN and SYDVKM. V lost 7 bases and J 2 bases, leaving 26 bases between the germline ends. There are 19 residues in the CDR3. The CDR3 spells CASIRKWAAGGRNTGELFF. CDR3 nucleotide sequence: TGTGCCAGCATCAGAAAGTGGGCTGCTGGGGGTAGAAACACCGGGGAGCTGTTTTTT.

On this clonotype itself: A read error is possible here, since a much larger clone lies one base away. This chain uses TRBV6-2 or TRBV6-3 with TRBJ2-1; D is uncertain. Germline-derived CDR1 and CDR2 are MNHEY and SVGEGT. Trimming removed 5 bases from V and 1 base from J, with 15 bases in between. This CDR3 contains 16 residues. The CDR3 protein is CASSGREAASYNEQFF. CDR3 coding DNA: TGTGCCAGCAGTGGCCGAGAGGCGGCATCCTACAATGAGCAGTTCTTC.

This clonotype occurred once. V gene TRBV20-1 combines with J gene TRBJ1-1; 10 bases line up with TRBD1. Germline lookup yields CDR1 DFQATT and CDR2 SNEGSKA (reference sequence). Losses at the gene ends were 5 bases for V and 11 bases for J; bases not matched to a gene: 11. The CDR3 is 13 residues long. DNA of the CDR3: TGCAGTGCTGGAACCGGGACAGGGGTTCGTGCTTTCTTT. Its protein product is CSAGTGTGVRAFF.

The V and J genes are TRBV25-1 and TRBJ2-3; D is uncertain. V was clipped by 5 bases and J by 7 bases, with 10 bases between them. CDR3 length: 12 residues. Germline V gives CDR1 MGHDK, CDR2 SYGVNS. CDR3 in amino acids: CASSYPRYTQYF. The CDR3 nucleotides are TGTGCCAGCAGTTACCCAAGATATACGCAGTATTTT.

This sequence joins TRBV20-1 and TRBJ1-1, with D possibly TRBD1 on 5 matching bases. From germline, CDR1 is DFQATT and CDR2 SNEGSKA (reference sequence). Deletions cut 3 bases from V and 0 bases from J, with 17 bases between. The CDR3 totals 16 residues. As DNA, the CDR3 is TGCAGTGCTAGCCCTCCCCCGGGACGGATGAACACTGAAGCTTTCTTT. This gives the protein CSASPPPGRMNTEAFF.

This clonotype was picked up a small number of times. The junction departs from germline at one end; a sequencing error may be responsible. The chain carries TRBV28 and TRBJ1-5; D call uncertain. Germline loops: CDR1 MDHEN, CDR2 SYDVKM. The CDR3 is 13 residues long. CDR3: CASSLWSNQPRHF. CDR3 nucleotide sequence: TGTGCCAGCAGTTTATGGTCCAATCAGCCCCGGCATTTT.

This rearrangement joins TRBV4-2 to TRBJ1-2; weak D call: TRBD1 (6 bases). CDR1 LGHNA and CDR2 YNFKEQ come from the germline V gene. CDR3 size: 15 residues. Trimming left V 2 bases short and J 2 bases short, with 12 bases between. The CDR3 nucleotides read TGTGCCAGCAGCCAACCGACAAGGGGGAACTATGGCTACACCTTC. This encodes CASSQPTRGNYGYTF.

The J gene is TRBJ1-5, the V gene TRBV20-1; the D is unclear. V was shortened by 0 bases and J by 0 bases, with 12 bases between the two germline ends. The CDR3 loop spans 16 amino acids. The V gene's germline CDR1 is DFQATT and CDR2 SNEGSKA (reference sequence). CDR3 nucleotides: TGCAGTGCTAGAGATGGCAGCTACTATAGCAATCAGCCCCAGCATTTT. Translating gives CSARDGSYYSNQPQHF.

This clonotype has a handful of counts. In DNA form, the CDR3 reads TGCAGTGCTTACGGGGGTCGTCACGAAAAACTGTTTTTT. This codes for CSAYGGRHEKLFF. The chain links TRBV20-1 to TRBJ1-4, with D maybe TRBD1 (5 bases). This CDR3 has 13 residues. With 5 bases removed from V and 8 bases from J, the gap between germline ends came to 15 bases. The germline V gene has CDR1 DFQATT and CDR2 SNEGSKA (reference sequence).